One and the same sample provided the 13 T cell receptor beta chains below, sequenced in a study of identifying expanded T cells in peripheral blood. TCRdb's table, derived via immunoSEQ multiplex PCR, lists solely in-frame clones and lacks some. The data hold approximately 110,000 clones, with 75% to 90% observed a single time. The sequencing sample was made of blood. The receptors were sampled from a person between 18 and 69 years old in good health.

The rearrangement links TRBV6-5 to TRBJ1-1; D gene uncertain. The length of the CDR3 is 13 residues. CDR1 is MNHEY, CDR2 SVGAGI, per germline. V was pared by 0 bases and J by 4 bases, with 6 bases between. In nucleotides, the CDR3 is TGTGCCAGCAGTTACTCTCTGCTCACTGAAGCTTTCTTT. It yields the protein CASSYSLLTEAFF.

The rearrangement links TRBV4-1 to TRBJ1-2, with 7 bases lining up with TRBD1. V lost 4 bases to trimming and J lost 4 bases; unmatched junction nucleotides: 3. Germline V gene sequence: CDR1 MGHRA, CDR2 YSYEKL. The CDR3 is made up of 13 amino acids. The CDR3 DNA follows: TGCGCCAGCAGCCTGACAGGGATCTATGGCTACACCTTC. Protein sequence: CASSLTGIYGYTF.

The chain combines TRBV27 with TRBJ2-7; D is possibly TRBD2 (6 bases). This CDR3 contains 13 residues. Trimming took off 6 bases at V and 8 bases at J, with 17 bases between the two ends. Germline CDR1 MNHEY, CDR2 SMNVEV (reference sequence). Here the CDR3 DNA reads TGTGCCAGCAGGGCGGGGATATTTACGAAGCAGTACTTC. It yields the protein CASRAGIFTKQYF.

The chain combines TRBV6-5 with TRBJ1-6, with a weak D call TRBD1 (6 bases). The CDR3 covers 12 residues. V was pared by 7 bases and J by 9 bases, with 10 bases between. The V gene's germline CDR1 is MNHEY and CDR2 SVGAGI. The CDR3 DNA is TGTGCCAGCACAGAGACAGGTTCACCCCTCCACTTT. This gives the protein CASTETGSPLHF.

The chain carries TRBV27 and TRBJ1-2; D not resolved. The germline V and J ends were trimmed by 7 bases and 3 bases, with 12 bases remaining between them. The V gene's germline CDR1 is MNHEY and CDR2 SMNVEV (reference sequence). This CDR3 has 13 residues. The CDR3 DNA reads as TGTGCCAGCAAGGGAGCGGATCACTATGGCTACACCTTC. Its translation: CASKGADHYGYTF.

This chain joins TRBV18 and TRBJ2-7; D is possibly TRBD2 (5 bases). The CDR3 extends over 15 amino acids. Per germline, CDR1 KGHSH and CDR2 LQKENI. V lost 6 bases to trimming and J lost 4 bases, with 19 bases between them. In nucleotides, the CDR3 is TGTGCCAGCTCGCCAGGCAGTGCGGGTTGGTACGAGCAGTACTTC. It translates to CASSPGSAGWYEQYF.

This chain connects TRBV30 to TRBJ1-1; 7 nucleotides agree with TRBD1. Trimming removed 4 bases from V and 0 bases from J; junction bases left unmatched: 8. CDR3 length: 15 amino acids. Germline V gene data show CDR1 as GTSNPN and CDR2 as SVGIG (reference sequence). Here the CDR3 reads CAWTWDSLMNTEAFF. The CDR3 coding sequence is TGTGCCTGGACCTGGGACAGTCTCATGAACACTGAAGCTTTCTTT. The full variable domain, in which reference TRBV30 and TRBJ1-1 provide the parts outside the CDR3, is SQTIHQWPATLVQPVGSPLSLECTVEGTSNPNLYWYRQAAGRGLQLLFYSVGIGQISSEVPQNLSASRPQDRQFILSSKKLLLSDSGFYLCAWTWDSLMNTEAFFGQGTRLTVV.

The chain uses TRBV29-1 and TRBJ2-7; maybe TRBD1 (6 bases). Trimming removed 4 bases at V and 7 bases at J, with 14 bases between. Germline V gives CDR1 SQVTM, CDR2 ANQGSEA. There are 12 residues in the CDR3. Here the CDR3 reads CSVVQGSPEQYF. Here the CDR3 DNA reads TGCAGCGTTGTCCAGGGGAGCCCTGAGCAGTACTTC.

This chain uses TRBV27 with TRBJ1-1; no clear D gene. This CDR3 is 13 amino acids long. Germline CDR1 and CDR2: MNHEY and SMNVEV (reference sequence). V shed 11 bases and J shed 2 bases, with 15 bases lying between them. CDR3 nucleotides: TGTGCCGTAAAACGGACCCTAAACACTGAAGCTTTCTTT. Translating gives CAVKRTLNTEAFF.

The rearrangement links TRBV6-5 to TRBJ1-4, with D uncertain. Germline-derived CDR1 and CDR2 are MNHEY and SVGAGI. The CDR3 consists of 14 residues. The ends were cut back, 0 bases at V and 8 bases at J, with 10 bases in the middle. The CDR3 DNA follows: TGTGCCAGCAGTTACTCGAATAATCTCGAAAAACTGTTTTTT. Residues: CASSYSNNLEKLFF.

This chain links TRBV18 with TRBJ2-2, with 7 bases lining up with TRBD1. CDR3 size: 14 residues. Per germline, CDR1 KGHSH and CDR2 LQKENI. With V trimmed by 3 bases and J by 4 bases, 2 bases remained unmatched. CDR3 sequence reads: CASSPGQSTGELFF. The CDR3 DNA is TGTGCCAGCTCACCGGGACAGAGCACCGGGGAGCTGTTTTTT. Full variable domain (outside the CDR3, taken from reference TRBV18 and TRBJ2-2): NAGVMQNPRHLVRRRGQEARLRCSPMKGHSHVYWYRQLPEEGLKFMVYLQKENIIDESGMPKERFSAEFPKEGPSILRIQQVVRGDSAAYFCASSPGQSTGELFFGEGSRLTVL.

The chain has TRBV19 and TRBJ2-3, with D possibly TRBD2 on 5 matching bases. This CDR3 spans 13 amino acids. V gave up 9 bases and J gave up 3 bases, with 13 bases separating them. CDR1 and CDR2 (germline): LNHDA, SQIVND (reference sequence). The CDR3, as DNA: TGTGCCAGGGAGCGGTTTAGGACAGATACGCAGTATTTT. It yields the protein CARERFRTDTQYF.

The chain has TRBV6-1 and TRBJ2-7; the match to TRBD1 covers 7 bases. Trimming took 8 bases from V and 1 from J; bases not matched to a gene: 5. The CDR3 runs to 13 residues. Germline CDR1 and CDR2: MNHNS and SASEGT. In nucleotides, the CDR3 is TGTGCCAGCGGCTCAGGGGGTTCCTACGAGCAGTACTTC. It is translated as CASGSGGSYEQYF.